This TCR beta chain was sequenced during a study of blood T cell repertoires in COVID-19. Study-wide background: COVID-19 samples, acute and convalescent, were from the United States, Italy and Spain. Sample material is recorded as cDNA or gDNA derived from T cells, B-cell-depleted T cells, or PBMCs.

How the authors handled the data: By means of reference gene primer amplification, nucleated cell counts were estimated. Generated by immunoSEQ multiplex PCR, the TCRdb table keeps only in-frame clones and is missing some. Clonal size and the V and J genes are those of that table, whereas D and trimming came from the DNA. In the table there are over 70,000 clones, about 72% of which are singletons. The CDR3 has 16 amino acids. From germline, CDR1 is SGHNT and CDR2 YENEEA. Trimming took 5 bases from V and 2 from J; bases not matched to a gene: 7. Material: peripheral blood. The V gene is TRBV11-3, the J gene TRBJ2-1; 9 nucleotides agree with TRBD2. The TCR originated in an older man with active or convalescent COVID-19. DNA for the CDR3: TGTGCCAGCAGCCCTAATAGCGGGGGAACCTACAATGAGCAGTTCTTC. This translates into CASSPNSGGTYNEQFF.